Shown below are 21 T cell receptor beta chains from a single sample sequenced in a study of T-cell memory formation after mild COVID-19 (dated by TCRdb to about 2021). The method behind the library was 5' RACE. The data were produced on an Illumina NovaSeq 6000. TCRdb redid the processing of the public reads, applying fastp at Q25 and MiXCR, and retained in-frame beta chains. A single entry per CDR3 protein holds the most common genes and DNA from its merged rows. The sample records 30,000 to 45,000 distinct CDR3 sequences, over 10% of which are singletons. The ten largest clones take up over 25% of the sample. Sequenced sample: PBMCs or a T cell subset sorted from them (not recorded which). The source is a man aged 18 to 29 who had mild COVID-19 (a few samples of this study predate the infection). The sample titles of this study are shuffled in the database, so cell type and time point are left out; the donor was told from shared clones.

Only a few counts were recorded for this clonotype. The CDR3: CASSLTPKTELHF. The CDR3 region has the DNA TGTGCCAGCAGCTTAACGCCCAAGACAGAGCTCCACTTT. This chain connects TRBV7-3 to TRBJ1-6; TRBD1 might be the D (5 bases). V gave up 0 bases and J gave up 16 bases, with 13 bases separating them. The CDR3 has 13 amino acids. From germline, CDR1 is SGHTA and CDR2 FQGTGA.

This clonotype was seen at least ten times. The chain combines TRBV20-1 with TRBJ1-1; D is undetermined. Trimming shortened V by 3 bases and J by 7 bases, and 12 bases separated the two germline ends. There are 12 residues in the CDR3. The germline V gene has CDR1 DFQATT and CDR2 SNEGSKA (reference sequence). The CDR3 DNA reads TGCAGTGCTAGCAGGCGTGGGGTTGAAGCTTTCTTT. Translation gives CSASRRGVEAFF.

This clonotype appeared many times. The V call is TRBV5-1, the J call TRBJ2-1, with D maybe TRBD1 (6 bases). V shed 4 bases and J shed 8 bases, with 19 bases lying between them. Germline V gene sequence: CDR1 SGHRS, CDR2 YFSETQ. The CDR3 has 15 residues. The CDR3 DNA is TGCGCCAGCAGCGTGACCGGGACATCTTTCGATGAGCAGTTCTTC. Protein product: CASSVTGTSFDEQFF.

This clonotype appeared many times. This chain's CDR3 is CASSAGPSASQPQHF. The CDR3 DNA sequence: TGTGCCAGCAGCGCCGGACCTTCGGCGAGTCAGCCCCAGCATTTT. The V gene is TRBV7-2, the J gene TRBJ1-5; D unresolved. The CDR3 has 15 residues. V was cut by 5 bases and J by 6 bases, with 17 bases left in between. CDR1 is SGHTA and CDR2 is FQGNSA in the germline V gene.

This clonotype has at least ten counts. A junction end diverges from the germline sequence, so it may reflect a read error. The rearrangement links TRBV5-8 to TRBJ2-2; D call uncertain. The germline CDR1 and CDR2 sequences are SGHTS and YDEGEE. The CDR3 contains 12 residues. CDR3 coding DNA: TGTGCCAGCAGTTTGGACGGCGGGGAGCTGTTTTTT. It codes for CASSLDGGELFF.

This clonotype was counted at least ten times. V and J are TRBV6-5 and TRBJ2-1; 8 positions agree with TRBD2. The CDR3 is made up of 15 amino acids. Per the germline V gene, CDR1 is MNHEY and CDR2 is SVGAGI. The J segment lost 8 bases and the V segment lost 2 bases, leaving 8 bases of the junction unmatched. Here the CDR3 reads CASSYAHGGVDEQFF. The CDR3 coding sequence is TGTGCCAGCAGTTACGCCCACGGGGGGGTCGATGAGCAGTTCTTC.

This clonotype was detected many times. The chain has TRBV7-2 and TRBJ2-1, with D perhaps given as TRBD1 or TRBD2 (6 bases each). Germline values: CDR1 SGHTA, CDR2 FQGNSA. With 0 bases removed from V and 2 bases from J, the gap between germline ends came to 11 bases. CDR3 length: 16 amino acids. The CDR3 sequence is CASSLAYGGAYNEQFF. The CDR3, as DNA: TGTGCCAGCAGCTTAGCGTACGGGGGCGCCTACAATGAGCAGTTCTTC.

This clonotype was detected ten times or more. The chain employs TRBV7-3 and TRBJ2-3; TRBD2 agrees at 8 bases. CDR3 size: 15 residues. V lost 0 bases, J lost 4 bases, and 3 bases stayed unmatched. The germline V gene has CDR1 SGHTA and CDR2 FQGTGA. The CDR3 nucleotides read TGTGCCAGCAGCTTAACGGCGGGGGGCTCAGATACGCAGTATTTT. This encodes CASSLTAGGSDTQYF.

This chain uses TRBV12-3 or TRBV12-4 with TRBJ2-1; TRBD1 agrees at 8 bases. V lost 6 bases and J lost 7; bases outside the gene matches: 11. The CDR3 spans 15 residues. The CDR3 coding sequence is TGTGCCAGCAGCGCCGGACAGGGACGATTGAATGAGCAGTTCTTC. Its protein product is CASSAGQGRLNEQFF.

This clonotype was counted many times. CDR3 loop: CASSQGTSWETQYF. CDR3 coding DNA: TGTGCCAGCAGCCAAGGAACCTCTTGGGAGACCCAGTACTTC. The rearrangement joins TRBV14 to TRBJ2-5, with no clear D. The ends were cut back, 1 base at V and 5 bases at J, with 11 bases in the middle. The CDR3 spans 14 residues. From germline, CDR1 is SGHDN and CDR2 FVKESK.

The table lists this clonotype with many counts. The chain carries TRBV7-6 and TRBJ1-3, with D possibly being TRBD1 (6 bases). Trimming removed 2 bases at V and 0 bases at J, with 11 bases between. The germline gives CDR1 SGHVS, CDR2 FNYEAQ. The CDR3 spans 16 residues. The CDR3 region has the DNA TGTGCCAGCAGCTTACTTCTACAGGGCTCTGGAAACACCATATATTTT. Translating gives CASSLLLQGSGNTIYF.

This clonotype was recorded at least ten times. The V gene is TRBV7-9, the J gene TRBJ2-1; D is perhaps TRBD2 (5 bases). V lost 5 bases to trimming and J lost 7 bases, with 12 bases between them. Per the germline V gene, CDR1 is SEHNR and CDR2 is FQNEAQ (reference sequence). CDR3 length equals 13 residues. Here the CDR3 DNA reads TGTGCCAGCAGCCGAACTAGGCCGAATGAGCAGTTCTTC. Translating gives CASSRTRPNEQFF.

This clonotype was detected a few times. The chain employs TRBV14 and TRBJ1-1, with 10 bases lining up with TRBD1. V shed 4 bases, J shed 3 bases, and the junction held 2 bases outside the gene matches. CDR1 SGHDN and CDR2 FVKESK come from the germline V gene. The CDR3 totals 14 residues. The CDR3 DNA reads TGTGCCAGCAGCCCAGGACAGGGGGACACTGAAGCTTTCTTT. Its protein is CASSPGQGDTEAFF.

The V gene is TRBV7-9, the J gene TRBJ1-1; no firm D call. This CDR3 spans 12 amino acids. The germline V and J ends were trimmed by 2 bases and 6 bases, with 7 bases remaining between them. Per germline, CDR1 SEHNR and CDR2 FQNEAQ (reference sequence). The CDR3: CASSLSMAEAFF. CDR3 bases: TGTGCCAGCAGCTTAAGTATGGCTGAAGCTTTCTTT.

As DNA, the CDR3 is TGTGCCAGCAGCTTGGGGACAGGGGGTGTTATCCAAGAGACCCAGTACTTC. Residues: CASSLGTGGVIQETQYF. V is TRBV7-2 and J is TRBJ2-5; 11 nucleotides align to TRBD1. The CDR3 totals 17 residues. The germline V gene has CDR1 SGHTA and CDR2 FQGNSA. Trimming at V came to 3 bases and at J to 1 base, leaving 7 bases not matched to a gene.

V and J are TRBV20-1 and TRBJ2-3; D perhaps matches TRBD2 (6 bases). Looked up from germline, CDR1 is DFQATT and CDR2 is SNEGSKA (reference sequence). The CDR3 loop spans 14 amino acids. Trimming stripped 5 bases from V and 10 bases from J, with 22 bases between. CDR3 loop: CSAGTGIAGPAQYF. DNA of the CDR3: TGCAGTGCTGGCACCGGTATCGCGGGGCCCGCGCAGTATTTT.

In its sample, this clonotype was seen many times. V usage is TRBV12-3 or TRBV12-4 and J usage is TRBJ1-2, with D possibly matching TRBD1 (5 bases). The V end was cut by 6 bases, the J end by 0 bases, with 14 bases between. The CDR3 consists of 15 residues. CDR3 amino acids: CASSLWGRANYGYTF. In DNA, the CDR3 is TGTGCCAGCAGCTTATGGGGGAGAGCTAACTATGGCTACACCTTC.

In its sample, this clonotype ranks as medium-sized. The genes are TRBV4-2 and TRBJ2-1; D is uncertain. CDR3 length: 16 residues. The V end lost 0 bases, the J end lost 0 bases, and 9 bases lay between the germline ends. Germline V gene data show CDR1 as LGHNA and CDR2 as YNFKEQ. This CDR3 is CASSQEGSTSYNEQFF. DNA of the CDR3: TGTGCCAGCAGCCAAGAGGGATCTACCTCCTACAATGAGCAGTTCTTC.

This clonotype was detected ten times or more. CDR3 residues: CASSPTGIGQETQYF. The CDR3 nucleotides are TGTGCCAGCAGCCCCACAGGGATAGGTCAAGAGACCCAGTACTTC. The chain is built from TRBV5-4 and TRBJ2-5; tentative D call: TRBD1 (6 bases). Trimming took off 4 bases at V and 2 bases at J, with 15 bases between the two ends. This CDR3 spans 15 amino acids. The germline gives CDR1 SGHNT, CDR2 YYREEE (reference sequence).

This clonotype showed up many times. The V and J genes are TRBV7-8 and TRBJ1-2; D ambiguous. The CDR3 has 15 residues. V dropped 1 base and J dropped 8 bases, with 17 bases sitting between them. Looked up from germline, CDR1 is SGHVS and CDR2 is FQNEAQ. CDR3 nucleotides: TGTGCCAGCAGCTTAGAACGGCTGCTTGGACGGGGCTACACCTTC. This encodes CASSLERLLGRGYTF.

In its sample, this clonotype was seen many times. V is TRBV4-3 and J is TRBJ1-1; D gene ambiguous. The CDR3 extends over 15 amino acids. Germline V lookup: CDR1 LGHNA, CDR2 YSLEER. V dropped 0 bases and J dropped 2 bases, with 10 bases sitting between them. CDR3: CASSQEGLVNTEAFF. The DNA for the CDR3 is TGCGCCAGCAGCCAAGAGGGATTGGTCAACACTGAAGCTTTCTTT.